This T cell receptor (beta chain) was profiled in a study of blood T cell repertoires in COVID-19. The table came from immunoSEQ multiplex PCR; TCRdb's copy has only in-frame clones and leaves some out. The table includes tens of thousands of clones, over 85% detected once. The CDR3 extends over 10 amino acids. Trimming shortened V by 4 bases and J by 8 bases, and 8 bases separated the two germline ends. Germline V gene data show CDR1 as SQVTM and CDR2 as ANQGSEA. The TCR comes from a man at least 80 years old with acute or convalescent COVID-19. V and J are TRBV29-1 and TRBJ1-1, with a weak D call TRBD1 (5 bases). The sequenced sample consisted of peripheral blood. CDR3 protein: CSVGRGEAFF. In DNA, the CDR3 is TGCAGCGTTGGTCGGGGGGAAGCTTTCTTT.